The 5 T cell receptor beta chains presented below share a single source sample, sequenced in a study of molecular identifiers for immune sequencing clone quantification (dated by TCRdb to the late 2010s). Libraries were made using PCR. Data came from a NextSeq 500. TCRdb reran the public reads through fastp at Q25 and MiXCR, keeping productive beta chains. Entries that share a CDR3 protein sequence are merged under the most common genes and DNA. This sample lists some 320,000 distinct CDR3 sequences; 24% were detected once. 0.7% to 0.95% of the sample is in the top ten clones. Sequences were obtained from naive CD8+ T cells from blood, with Jurkat cell RNA spiked in. In the paper's terms, the cell subset or site label means: FACS-sorted CD8+CD4-CCR7+CD45RA+ naive T cells. The source of these receptors is a human donor in good health. Some libraries in this study had Jurkat cell RNA spiked in.

This clonotype appeared a single time. This could be a read error, since a much larger clone is one nucleotide away. The J gene is TRBJ1-2, the V gene TRBV13, with 10 bases that match TRBD1. CDR1 is PRHDT and CDR2 is FYEKMQ in the germline V gene (reference sequence). This CDR3 comprises 18 residues. After removal of 4 bases from V and 4 bases from J, the junction contained 15 bases not matched to a gene. The CDR3 DNA is TGTGCCAGCAGCTCGTTCTCGGGACAGGGGATCGGGGTCTATGGCTACACCTTC. Translation: CASSSFSGQGIGVYGYTF.

The V call is TRBV6-2 or TRBV6-3, the J call TRBJ2-7, with 8 bases identical to TRBD2. With V trimmed by 7 bases and J by 3 bases, 8 bases remained unmatched. There are 14 residues in the CDR3. The germline V gene has CDR1 MNHEY and CDR2 SVGEGT. CDR3 residues: CASIDGLAGYEQYF. The CDR3 coding sequence is TGTGCCAGCATTGATGGACTAGCAGGCTACGAGCAGTACTTC.

A note on this clonotype: At one of its ends the junction is not consistent with the germline gene, which may arise from a read error. The J gene is TRBJ1-2, the V gene TRBV20-1; D gene unclear. CDR1 and CDR2 (germline): DFQATT, SNEGSKA (reference sequence). The CDR3 runs 13 residues. CDR3 protein: CSASEAVNYGSPF. In DNA, the CDR3 is TGCAGTGCTAGCGAGGCCGTTAACTATGGCTCCCCCTTC.

The chain joins TRBV14 to TRBJ1-6; 7 bases agree with TRBD1. V lost 4 bases to trimming and J lost 0 bases; unmatched junction nucleotides: 6. This CDR3 region has 17 residues. CDR1 is SGHDN, CDR2 FVKESK, per germline. CDR3 sequence: CASSPGTVSSYNSPLHF. The CDR3 nucleotides read TGTGCCAGCAGCCCCGGGACAGTGAGCTCCTATAATTCACCCCTCCACTTT.

This clonotype appeared a few times. The genes are TRBV4-3 and TRBJ2-3; 13 nucleotides align to TRBD2. J was trimmed by 2 bases and V by 0 bases; bases with no gene match: 5. In germline, CDR1 is LGHNA, CDR2 YSLEER. This CDR3 is built from 18 residues. CDR3 in DNA: TGCGCCAGCAGCCAAGATTGGGGGACTAGCGGGGCCACAGATACGCAGTATTTT. It yields the protein CASSQDWGTSGATDTQYF.